These T cell receptor beta chains were read from a single sample in a study of blood T cell repertoires in COVID-19. Here immunoSEQ multiplex PCR was the method, and the copy in TCRdb shows in-frame clones only, minus some. The sample has 80,000 or so clones, approximately 86% seen once. The sample was peripheral blood. The receptors originated from an older woman with acute or convalescent COVID-19. The CDR3 runs from the conserved cysteine through the conserved F or W. D genes are given only for firm matches. Clone size is not always given. Where it is, it says once, few, many or a class for expanded clones.

abundance,j_gene,len,d_gene,v_gene,CDR3nt,CDR3aa
.,TRBJ1-4,13,TRBD1,TRBV18,TGTGCCAGCTCACCCGTCGGACAGGCCGAACTGTTTTTT,CASSPVGQAELFF
.,TRBJ2-5,11,.,TRBV20-1,TGCAGTGCCAGACTAGGAGAGACCCAGTACTTC,CSARLGETQYF
.,TRBJ1-3,15,TRBD1,TRBV28,TGTGCCGCAACCCGGGACAGCTATGAGGGAAACACCATATATTTT,CAATRDSYEGNTIYF
few,TRBJ2-7,15,TRBD1,TRBV11-2,TGTGCCAGCAGCTTAAACTACGGGACAGTCTACGAGCAGTACTTC,CASSLNYGTVYEQYF
.,TRBJ1-6,16,.,TRBV4-1,TGCGCCAGCAGCCAGACCCCGGACAGACTAAATTCACCCCTCCACTTT,CASSQTPDRLNSPLHF
.,TRBJ2-5,14,.,TRBV7-6,TGTGCCAGCAGCTTAGAGGCGGGTAGCGAGACCCAGTACTTC,CASSLEAGSETQYF
.,TRBJ1-2,17,TRBD1,TRBV4-3,TGCGCCAGCAGCCCGCGACAGGGGGCGTGGGGGGACTATGGCTACACCTTC,CASSPRQGAWGDYGYTF
.,TRBJ2-7,15,.,TRBV5-1,TGCGCCAGCAGCTTGGGCAACAGGGTATCCCACGAGCAGTACTTC,CASSLGNRVSHEQYF
.,TRBJ2-1,15,TRBD2,TRBV20-1,TGCAGTGCTAGTAACGCGGGAGGGCCGGGCAATGAGCAGTTCTTC,CSASNAGGPGNEQFF
.,TRBJ2-2,15,.,TRBV9,TGTGCCAGCAGCGTTGGGACTTCCTGGGCCGGGGAGCTGTTTTTT,CASSVGTSWAGELFF
.,TRBJ2-7,15,TRBD1,TRBV7-9,TGTGCCAGCAGCTTCGCCGGGACAGGGGGGTACGAGCAGTACTTC,CASSFAGTGGYEQYF
.,TRBJ2-1,13,.,TRBV5-5,TGTGCCAGCAGCCGGACTACCTACAATGAGCAGTTCTTC,CASSRTTYNEQFF